The 22 T cell receptor beta chains presented below share a single source sample, sequenced in a study of blood T cells in healthy people across ages. It was with a sample-barcoded 5' primer and a J-beta primer mix that a second PCR of about 7 to 12 cycles was run. Via MiXCR, TCRdb re-called the 5' RACE reads, giving one row per CDR3 protein. This table holds under 800,000 distinct CDR3 sequences, about 42% found once. The sample taken for sequencing was blood. The receptor set was obtained from a woman in her sixties or seventies in good health.

V is TRBV18 and J is TRBJ2-3; no firm D call. The V gene's germline CDR1 is KGHSH and CDR2 LQKENI. Trimming left V 3 bases short and J 2 bases short, with 9 bases between. CDR3 size: 14 residues. The CDR3 sequence: CASSPPTYTDTQYF. Written as DNA, the CDR3 is TGTGCCAGCTCACCGCCAACTTACACAGATACGCAGTATTTT.

This chain connects TRBV29-1 to TRBJ2-3; TRBD1 agrees at 8 bases. Germline V gene data show CDR1 as SQVTM and CDR2 as ANQGSEA. V trimming: 5 bases; J trimming: 1 base; junction bases outside the gene matches: 2. The CDR3 runs to 13 residues. CDR3 residues: CSVPGQGTDTQYF. The DNA for the CDR3 is TGCAGCGTTCCGGGACAGGGCACAGATACGCAGTATTTT.

V and J are TRBV6-5 and TRBJ1-5; D is unclear. This CDR3 region has 14 residues. Germline lookup yields CDR1 MNHEY and CDR2 SVGAGI. V lost 5 bases to trimming and J lost 1 base, with 9 bases between them. As DNA, the CDR3 is TGTGCCAGCAGTCACGCCAGCAGCAATCAGCCCCAGCATTTT. Protein product: CASSHASSNQPQHF.

This chain links TRBV6-2 or TRBV6-3 with TRBJ2-6; 10 bases match TRBD2. The V and J ends lost 7 bases and 0 bases, in that order; junction bases with no gene match: 3. CDR1 is MNHEY, CDR2 SVGEGT, per germline. The CDR3 sequence is 16 residues long. Here the CDR3 reads CASKASGSSGANVLTF. The CDR3 DNA reads as TGTGCCAGCAAAGCTAGCGGGAGCTCTGGGGCCAACGTCCTGACTTTC.

The V call is TRBV20-1, the J call TRBJ2-7; no reliable D call. The V end lost 2 bases, the J end lost 3 bases, and 14 bases lay between the germline ends. The CDR3 totals 14 residues. Germline V gives CDR1 DFQATT, CDR2 SNEGSKA (reference sequence). The CDR3 here is CSARQQWAYYEQYF. CDR3 coding DNA: TGCAGTGCTAGACAACAGTGGGCTTACTACGAGCAGTACTTC.

This clonotype occurred a few times. The chain uses TRBV12-3 or TRBV12-4 and TRBJ2-1, with D perhaps matching TRBD1 (6 bases). V dropped 7 bases and J dropped 0 bases, with 16 bases sitting between them. The CDR3 sequence is 16 residues long. DNA for the CDR3: TGTGCCAGCACCGACCCAGGGGAGAGCTCCTACAATGAGCAGTTCTTC. Protein product: CASTDPGESSYNEQFF.

This clonotype was detected many times. The CDR3 DNA sequence: TGTGCCATCAACGGACAGGGGAGGGACGAGCAGTACTTC. Translated, it gives CAINGQGRDEQYF. The chain carries TRBV10-3 and TRBJ2-7, with TRBD1 identical over 9 bases. Losses at the gene ends were 7 bases for V and 5 bases for J; bases not matched to a gene: 6. CDR1 ENHRY and CDR2 SYGVKD come from the germline V gene. The length of the CDR3 is 13 residues.

There are a few counts of this clonotype. The V call is TRBV29-1, the J call TRBJ2-5, with 7 bases lining up with TRBD2. The closer fit of TRBJ2-7 to the DNA end suggests the J call may be wrong. Per the germline V gene, CDR1 is SQVTM and CDR2 is ANQGSEA. This CDR3 spans 14 amino acids. The DNA of the CDR3 is TGCAGCGTCGGGGTAGCGGGTATGGCGTACGAGCAGTACTTC. Its translation: CSVGVAGMAYEQYF.

The chain links TRBV29-1 to TRBJ2-1; 9 bases align to TRBD2. The germline V gene encodes CDR1 SQVTM and CDR2 ANQGSEA. The CDR3 consists of 17 residues. J gave up 1 base and V 0 bases, and 7 bases lay outside the gene matches. As DNA, the CDR3 is TGCAGCGTTGAAGATACGGCTAGCGGGAAATCCTACAATGAGCAGTTCTTC. Protein product: CSVEDTASGKSYNEQFF.

The chain combines TRBV5-1 with TRBJ1-1; 8 nucleotides agree with TRBD1. This CDR3 spans 14 amino acids. Germline CDR1 is SGHRS and CDR2 is YFSETQ. The trim removed 0 bases at V and 4 bases at J, leaving 2 bases unmatched. The CDR3: CASSLGDRLTEAFF. CDR3 nucleotides: TGCGCCAGCAGCTTGGGGGACAGGCTCACTGAAGCTTTCTTT.

This clonotype occurred many times. The J gene is TRBJ2-3, the V gene TRBV5-1; TRBD2 aligns across 7 bases. The CDR3 has 15 residues. From germline, CDR1 is SGHRS and CDR2 YFSETQ. After removal of 0 bases from V and 4 bases from J, the junction contained 5 bases not matched to a gene. CDR3 nucleotide sequence: TGCGCCAGCAGCTTGGCGGCTAGCGGAGCAGATACGCAGTATTTT. Translated: CASSLAASGADTQYF.

V and J are TRBV2 and TRBJ1-4, with D maybe TRBD1 (5 bases). The V gene's germline CDR1 is SNHLY and CDR2 FYNNEI. The CDR3 loop spans 14 amino acids. Trimming shortened V by 3 bases and J by 8 bases, and 13 bases separated the two germline ends. CDR3 loop: CASSEGGEGEKLFF. The DNA of the CDR3 is TGTGCCAGCAGTGAGGGGGGAGAGGGGGAAAAACTGTTTTTT. Looking up the rest from reference TRBV2 and TRBJ1-4 gives the full variable domain: EPEVTQTPSHQVTQMGQEVILRCVPISNHLYFYWYRQILGQKVEFLVSFYNNEISEKSEIFDDQFSVERPDGSNFTLKIRSTKLEDSAMYFCASSEGGEGEKLFFGSGTQLSVL.

This clonotype showed up just a few times. The chain joins TRBV7-3 to TRBJ2-3; TRBD2 agrees at 14 bases. This CDR3 comprises 15 residues. Germline V lookup: CDR1 SGHTA, CDR2 FQGTGA. Unmatched junction bases numbered 4, after V lost 4 bases and J lost 7 bases. The CDR3 DNA sequence: TGTGCCAGCAGCTCCGGGACTAGCGGGAGCCATACGCAGTATTTT. Translated: CASSSGTSGSHTQYF. Full variable domain (rest looked up from reference TRBV7-3 and TRBJ2-3): GAGVSQTPSNKVTEKGKYVELRCDPISGHTALYWYRQSLGQGPEFLIYFQGTGAADDSGLPNDRFFAVRPEGSVSTLKIQRTERGDSAVYLCASSSGTSGSHTQYFGPGTRLTVL.

The V gene is TRBV29-1, the J gene TRBJ2-7; D not resolved. The germline CDR1 and CDR2 sequences are SQVTM and ANQGSEA. CDR3 length: 12 amino acids. The CDR3 sequence is CSGGELKREQYF. DNA of the CDR3: TGCAGTGGTGGGGAACTAAAGAGAGAGCAGTACTTC.

Points on this clonotype: One junction end disagrees with the germline gene, perhaps due to a read error. The chain has TRBV11-2 and TRBJ2-4; D unclear. This CDR3 comprises 12 residues. Germline CDR1 and CDR2: SGHAT and FQNNGV. The CDR3 protein is CAGSLVENIQYF. The CDR3 coding sequence is TGTGCCGGCAGCTTAGTTGAGAACATTCAGTACTTC.

V usage is TRBV11-1 and J usage is TRBJ2-7, with 9 nucleotides matching TRBD1. With V trimmed by 5 bases and J by 0 bases, 8 bases remained unmatched. Germline values: CDR1 SGHAT, CDR2 FQDESV (reference sequence). The CDR3 loop spans 16 amino acids. The CDR3 coding sequence is TGTGCCAGCAGCGCCCGGGACAGGGCCAACTCCTACGAGCAGTACTTC. Protein: CASSARDRANSYEQYF.

The chain recombines TRBV28 with TRBJ2-6; D is unclear. V was cut by 5 bases and J by 1 base, with 6 bases left in between. The germline V gene encodes CDR1 MDHEN and CDR2 SYDVKM. This CDR3 has 14 amino acids. The CDR3 sequence: CASSVTSGANVLTF. DNA for the CDR3: TGTGCCAGCAGTGTTACTTCTGGGGCCAACGTCCTGACTTTC.

The chain is built from TRBV7-7 and TRBJ2-3, with 8 bases fitting TRBD1. This CDR3 has 18 residues. After removal of 5 bases from V and 0 bases from J, the junction contained 13 bases not matched to a gene. The germline V gene has CDR1 SSHAT and CDR2 FNYEAQ (reference sequence). The CDR3 is CASSPVRGPTTSTDTQYF. The CDR3 DNA reads TGTGCCAGCAGCCCCGTCAGGGGGCCAACGACTAGCACAGATACGCAGTATTTT.

This rearrangement joins TRBV12-3 or TRBV12-4 to TRBJ2-2; 11 bases align to TRBD1. This CDR3 has 14 residues. V trimming: 11 bases; J trimming: 3 bases; junction bases outside the gene matches: 5. The CDR3 protein is CAGGQGADTGELFF. CDR3 DNA: TGTGCCGGAGGACAGGGGGCCGACACCGGGGAGCTGTTTTTT.

The chain has TRBV12-3 or TRBV12-4 and TRBJ1-5, with 8 bases that match TRBD1. The CDR3 loop spans 14 amino acids. The junction had 5 bases not matched to a gene; V was cut back by 3 bases and J by 7 bases. The CDR3 here is CASSLQGASQPQHF. The CDR3 bases are TGTGCCAGCAGTTTGCAGGGGGCGAGCCAGCCCCAGCATTTT.

Only a few counts were recorded for this clonotype. The chain couples TRBV20-1 to TRBJ2-7; TRBD1 matches at 7 bases. V lost 5 bases and J lost 6; bases outside the gene matches: 10. Germline V gene data show CDR1 as DFQATT and CDR2 as SNEGSKA (reference sequence). There are 13 residues in the CDR3. The CDR3: CSAPTPDRTEQYF. For the CDR3, the DNA is TGCAGTGCTCCCACTCCGGACAGGACCGAGCAGTACTTC.

This clonotype was detected only a few times. The chain couples TRBV10-3 to TRBJ2-1; tentatively, D is TRBD2 (5 bases). There are 13 residues in the CDR3. Trimming shortened V by 7 bases and J by 7 bases, and 14 bases separated the two germline ends. The germline V gene has CDR1 ENHRY and CDR2 SYGVKD. The CDR3 DNA reads TGTGCCATCATGAAGGGCCCGGGGAATGAGCAGTTCTTC. Translation: CAIMKGPGNEQFF.